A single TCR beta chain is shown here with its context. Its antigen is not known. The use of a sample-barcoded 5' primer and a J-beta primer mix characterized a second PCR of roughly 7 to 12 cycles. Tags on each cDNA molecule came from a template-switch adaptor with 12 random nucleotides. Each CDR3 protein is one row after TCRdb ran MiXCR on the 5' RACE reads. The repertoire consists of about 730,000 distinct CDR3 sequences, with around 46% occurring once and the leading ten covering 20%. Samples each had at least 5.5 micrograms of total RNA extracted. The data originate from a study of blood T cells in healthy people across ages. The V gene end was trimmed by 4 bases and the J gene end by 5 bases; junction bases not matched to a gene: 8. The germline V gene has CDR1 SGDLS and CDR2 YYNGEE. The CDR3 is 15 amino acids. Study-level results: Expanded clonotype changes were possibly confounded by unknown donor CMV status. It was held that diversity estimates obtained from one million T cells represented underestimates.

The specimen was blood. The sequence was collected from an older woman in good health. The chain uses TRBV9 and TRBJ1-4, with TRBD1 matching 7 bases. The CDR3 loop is CASSLQTGLNEKLFF. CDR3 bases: TGTGCCAGCAGCCTCCAGACAGGGCTAAATGAAAAACTGTTTTTT.